Below, 24 T cell receptor beta chains from the same sample are listed, as sequenced in a study of T-cell reconstitution after alpha-beta-depleted transplantation in children. Preparation of the TCRbeta library used unique molecular identifiers. TCRdb re-called the PCR reads with MiXCR, one entry per CDR3 protein. This repertoire shows about 220,000 distinct CDR3 sequences, approximately 17% found once; its top ten account for roughly two fifths. Source: PBMCs, mostly from graft donor cells, taken 360 days after TCRalphabeta/CD19-depleted stem cell transplant. The receptors derive from a male patient aged 2 to 9 who had a stem cell transplant for acute lymphoblastic leukemia, so the T cells may come from the graft donor.

This clonotype was seen a handful of times. The chain recombines TRBV19 with TRBJ1-4; possibly TRBD1 for D (5 bases). The CDR3 has 14 amino acids. Looked up from germline, CDR1 is LNHDA and CDR2 is SQIVND (reference sequence). V was trimmed by 7 bases and J by 5 bases, leaving 14 bases between them. The CDR3 nucleotides read TGTGCCAGTAATTCCAGGGTCTCGAATGAAAAACTGTTTTTT. Translating it yields CASNSRVSNEKLFF. The variable domain in full, with the rest retrieved from reference TRBV19 and TRBJ1-4, is DGGITQSPKYLFRKEGQNVTLSCEQNLNHDAMYWYRQDPGQGLRLIYYSQIVNDFQKGDIAEGYSVSREKKESFPLTVTSAQKNPTAFYLCASNSRVSNEKLFFGSGTQLSVL.

The chain is built from TRBV20-1 and TRBJ1-6; D might be TRBD1 (5 bases). Trimming stripped 1 base from V and 3 bases from J, with 7 bases between. In germline, CDR1 is DFQATT, CDR2 SNEGSKA (reference sequence). The CDR3 extends over 14 amino acids. The CDR3 bases are TGCAGTGCTAGAGCCAGGGACTATAATTCACCCCTCCACTTT. Protein sequence: CSARARDYNSPLHF.

The J gene is TRBJ1-2, the V gene TRBV29-1; the D gene is possibly TRBD1 (5 bases). The germline V gene has CDR1 SQVTM and CDR2 ANQGSEA. The CDR3 covers 12 residues. Trimming stripped 7 bases from V and 8 bases from J, with 17 bases between. In nucleotides, the CDR3 is TGCAGCGCCTGGGACGAGAGTTTCGGCTACACCTTC. Its translation is CSAWDESFGYTF.

The chain employs TRBV20-1 and TRBJ2-7, with 10 bases aligning to TRBD2. Germline CDR1 reads DFQATT; CDR2 reads SNEGSKA (reference sequence). The CDR3 is 15 residues long. The V segment lost 3 bases and the J segment 0 bases; nucleotides outside the gene matches: 5. This chain's CDR3 is CSASVVAGGSYEQYF. CDR3 DNA: TGCAGTGCTAGTGTAGTAGCGGGGGGCTCCTACGAGCAGTACTTC.

The chain has TRBV6-5 and TRBJ2-3; D is possibly TRBD2 (5 bases). The CDR3 consists of 16 residues. The V gene's germline CDR1 is MNHEY and CDR2 SVGAGI. V was shortened by 3 bases and J by 0 bases, with 13 bases between the two germline ends. The DNA of the CDR3 is TGTGCCAGCAGTTATTTTGACTGGAGGAGCACAGATACGCAGTATTTT. Its translation: CASSYFDWRSTDTQYF.

This clonotype was recorded at least ten times. This chain links TRBV4-3 with TRBJ1-5; TRBD1 agrees at 8 bases. The germline V gene has CDR1 LGHNA and CDR2 YSLEER. This CDR3 comprises 17 residues. Trimming at V came to 4 bases and at J to 4 bases, leaving 12 bases not matched to a gene. CDR3 nucleotides: TGCGCCAGCAGCCCTAACCCCCCGGGACAGGTAAATCAGCCCCAGCATTTT. This translates into CASSPNPPGQVNQPQHF.

The chain is built from TRBV20-1 and TRBJ2-5, with 12 bases fitting TRBD2. Germline V CDR1 and CDR2: DFQATT, SNEGSKA (reference sequence). The CDR3 covers 17 residues. V lost 2 bases to trimming and J lost 5 bases; unmatched junction nucleotides: 12. CDR3 amino acids: CSARTLAGGPIGETQYF. In nucleotides, the CDR3 is TGCAGTGCTAGAACCCTAGCGGGGGGGCCAATTGGGGAGACCCAGTACTTC.

As to this clonotype: The CDR3 ends on some other residue instead of the conserved phenylalanine or tryptophan, so this is likely a read error. The rearrangement joins TRBV29-1 to TRBJ1-1, with a tentative D call TRBD1 (5 bases). V was pared by 3 bases and J by 0 bases, with 23 bases between. CDR1 and CDR2 from the germline V gene are SQVTM and ANQGSEA. The CDR3 is 18 residues long. The CDR3, as DNA: TGCAGCGTTGATGGCCTGGGGCAGGGAGGAGTGATGAACACTGAAGCTTTCTGT. Its protein product is CSVDGLGQGGVMNTEAFC.

This clonotype was counted between two and nine times. Here the CDR3 reads CASSQDRTNTGELFF. CDR3 sequence (DNA): TGCGCCAGCAGCCAAGATCGTACCAACACCGGGGAGCTGTTTTTT. The chain uses TRBV4-3 and TRBJ2-2; D not certain. The CDR3 sequence is 15 residues long. In germline, CDR1 is LGHNA, CDR2 YSLEER. The V and J ends lost 0 bases and 2 bases respectively, with 7 bases between them.

This clonotype has just a few counts. The chain uses TRBV12-3 or TRBV12-4 and TRBJ1-6; D unclear. V was shortened by 4 bases and J by 0 bases, with 7 bases between the two germline ends. CDR3 length: 15 amino acids. The CDR3 nucleotides are TGTGCCAGCAGTTCACCAGACTCCTATAATTCACCCCTCCACTTT. Translation: CASSSPDSYNSPLHF.

This clonotype was observed a handful of times. The rearrangement links TRBV20-1 to TRBJ2-6, with D unclear. The CDR3 sequence is 12 residues long. The V end was cut by 8 bases, the J end by 1 base, with 6 bases between. Germline CDR1 DFQATT, CDR2 SNEGSKA (reference sequence). The CDR3 spells CSTFSGANVLTF. DNA for the CDR3: TGCAGTACCTTTTCTGGGGCCAACGTCCTGACTTTC.

A few counts support this clonotype. The chain links TRBV10-3 to TRBJ2-7; tentative D call: TRBD1 (5 bases). The germline CDR1 and CDR2 sequences are ENHRY and SYGVKD. The V end lost 0 bases, the J end lost 2 bases, and 8 bases lay between the germline ends. The CDR3 runs to 14 residues. CDR3 region: CAISESTDPYEQYF. DNA for the CDR3: TGTGCCATCAGTGAGTCGACAGACCCCTACGAGCAGTACTTC.

This clonotype was seen a handful of times. This chain connects TRBV25-1 to TRBJ2-7; D remains ambiguous. Looked up from germline, CDR1 is MGHDK and CDR2 is SYGVNS. V was shortened by 3 bases and J by 6 bases, with 15 bases between the two germline ends. This CDR3 comprises 14 residues. The CDR3 reads CASSECDVSCEQYF. Written as DNA, the CDR3 is TGTGCCAGCAGTGAGTGTGACGTAAGTTGCGAGCAGTACTTC.

The rearrangement links TRBV7-6 to TRBJ1-5, with D hard to call. CDR3 length: 13 amino acids. Germline V lookup: CDR1 SGHVS, CDR2 FNYEAQ. Trimming pared 2 bases from V and 6 bases from J, leaving 8 bases between. The CDR3 loop is CASSLSSLQPQHF. The CDR3 region has the DNA TGTGCCAGCAGCTTAAGTTCTCTTCAGCCCCAGCATTTT.

This chain connects TRBV2 to TRBJ1-4; no definite D call. Between the trimmed V and J ends, which lost 7 bases and 7 bases, there was a span of 10 bases. Per the germline V gene, CDR1 is SNHLY and CDR2 is FYNNEI. CDR3 size: 12 residues. CDR3: CASNLWGEKLFF. The CDR3 DNA is TGTGCCAGCAACTTGTGGGGTGAAAAACTGTTTTTT.

The chain has TRBV5-1 and TRBJ2-7; a possible D gene is TRBD2 (7 bases). With 3 bases removed from V and 0 bases from J, the gap between germline ends came to 16 bases. This CDR3 spans 16 amino acids. Germline-derived CDR1 and CDR2 are SGHRS and YFSETQ. The CDR3 loop reads CASSYSGGGLSYEQYF. The CDR3 DNA sequence: TGCGCCAGCAGCTACTCTGGCGGGGGCCTCTCCTACGAGCAGTACTTC.

The CDR3 nucleotides read TGCGCCAGCAACCCGGGGGGAGGAGCGAACACTGAAGCTTTCTTT. Translated, it gives CASNPGGGANTEAFF. The chain is built from TRBV5-1 and TRBJ1-1, with D possibly being TRBD1 (5 bases). CDR1 is SGHRS and CDR2 is YFSETQ in the germline V gene. The CDR3 is made up of 15 amino acids. Trimming removed 6 bases at V and 1 base at J, with 16 bases between.

This clonotype was observed a handful of times. The junction departs from the called germline gene at one end, perhaps through a read error. V and J are TRBV4-2 and TRBJ2-7; 7 nucleotides line up with TRBD2. CDR1 LGHNA and CDR2 YNFKEQ come from the germline V gene. The CDR3 is 11 residues long. CDR3 DNA: TGTGCCAGCAGCCAAGGGGGACTACCTAACTTC. Its translation is CASSQGGLPNF.

V is TRBV6-4 and J is TRBJ1-6; D is undetermined. The germline gives CDR1 MRHNA, CDR2 SNTAGT. CDR3 length: 13 amino acids. V lost 6 bases and J 7 bases, leaving 10 bases between the germline ends. The CDR3 nucleotides are TGTGCCAGCAGGGCGGCAGCCAATTCACCCCTCCACTTT. This codes for CASRAAANSPLHF.

The V and J genes are TRBV20-1 and TRBJ1-1, with TRBD1 matching 9 bases. Trimming took 5 bases from V and 6 from J; bases not matched to a gene: 7. The CDR3 is 13 residues long. Germline CDR1 is DFQATT and CDR2 is SNEGSKA (reference sequence). The CDR3 reads CSAPGQGTPEAFF. Here the CDR3 DNA reads TGCAGTGCTCCTGGACAGGGGACCCCTGAAGCTTTCTTT.

This clonotype was detected a few times. V usage is TRBV7-2 and J usage is TRBJ1-5; a weak D match, TRBD1 (5 bases). V was pared by 2 bases and J by 0 bases, with 14 bases between. This CDR3 has 17 amino acids. Germline assignment: CDR1 SGHTA and CDR2 FQGNSA. Here the CDR3 reads CASSLLRTGASNQPQHF. CDR3 nucleotide sequence: TGTGCCAGCAGCTTATTAAGAACAGGAGCTAGCAATCAGCCCCAGCATTTT.

The rearrangement uses TRBV20-1 and TRBJ1-6; D possibly corresponds to TRBD1 (6 bases). Germline CDR1 and CDR2: DFQATT and SNEGSKA (reference sequence). The CDR3 totals 14 residues. Trimming removed 4 bases at V and 3 bases at J, with 10 bases between. The CDR3 DNA follows: TGCAGTGCTACGGACAGTAGCTATAATTCACCCCTCCACTTT. It yields the protein CSATDSSYNSPLHF.

The J gene is TRBJ2-7, the V gene TRBV12-3 or TRBV12-4, with 14 bases fitting TRBD2. The V gene end was trimmed by 4 bases and the J gene end by 8 bases; junction bases not matched to a gene: 16. There are 18 residues in the CDR3. DNA for the CDR3: TGTGCCAGCAGTTCGCCTCTGTTGGGACTAGCGGGGGCTGGAAAGCAGTACTTC. As protein: CASSSPLLGLAGAGKQYF.

Only a few counts were recorded for this clonotype. The chain employs TRBV20-1 and TRBJ2-5, with D perhaps TRBD1 (5 bases). The CDR3 runs to 12 residues. Germline assignment: CDR1 DFQATT and CDR2 SNEGSKA (reference sequence). CDR3 amino acids: CSEGRVTETQYF. For the CDR3, the DNA is TGCAGCGAAGGCAGGGTGACAGAGACCCAGTACTTC.